This TCR beta chain was identified in a study of Ad26.COV2.S vaccination and SARS-CoV-2 variants. About the research overall: By the intramuscular route, Ad26.COV2.S was given once, or twice 56 days apart.

Profiling relied on immunoSEQ multiplex PCR, and the TCRdb table lists in-frame clones only, not all of them. The sample has some 240,000 clones, approximately 90% seen once. To note about this clone: The antigen remains unidentified.

Study outcomes and limitations: Vaccine and placebo recipients had comparable breadth of non-spike TCRs.

Treatment indicated: 19 received Ad26.COV2.S at low or high dose, single or two shots; several received placebo; per-sample allocation not given. Material that was analyzed had been drawn on day 63 after the first vaccine or placebo injection. The donor's status was that of an adult aged 18-55 years in Boston. Trimming stripped 4 bases from V and 0 bases from J, with 6 bases between. This CDR3 is built from 13 residues. Germline V lookup: CDR1 SGHTA, CDR2 FQGTGA. The genes are TRBV7-3 and TRBJ1-2; possible D gene TRBD1, 5 bases. This sample comprised peripheral blood, obtained in a trial of Ad26.COV2.S vaccine versus placebo. This receptor was obtained from a person aged 18-65 years who received the Ad26.COV2.S COVID-19 vaccine or a placebo. CDR3 bases: TGTGCCAGCAGCTCGACAGCTAACTATGGCTACACCTTC. Its translation: CASSSTANYGYTF.